These 17 T cell receptor beta chains came from one sample sequenced in a study of blood T cell repertoires in COVID-19. Profiling relied on immunoSEQ multiplex PCR, and the TCRdb table lists in-frame clones only, not all of them. The data hold approximately 170,000 clones, with roughly nine tenths observed a single time. Material: peripheral blood. These receptors came from a woman aged 70 to 79 with acute or convalescent COVID-19.

This clone has a handful of counts. The chain has TRBV4-2 and TRBJ1-3; D uncertain. The CDR3 covers 17 residues. The germline V and J ends were trimmed by 4 bases and 0 bases, with 16 bases remaining between them. Germline V gene sequence: CDR1 LGHNA, CDR2 YNFKEQ. The CDR3 coding sequence is TGTGCCAGCAGCCCGATAATACAGTTCACCTCTGGAAACACCATATATTTT. Protein sequence: CASSPIIQFTSGNTIYF.

V gene TRBV5-1 combines with J gene TRBJ2-7; unclear D gene. CDR3 length: 15 amino acids. The germline V and J ends were trimmed by 0 bases and 0 bases, with 10 bases remaining between them. Germline CDR1 and CDR2: SGHRS and YFSETQ. The CDR3 nucleotides are TGCGCCAGCAGCTTGGAGTCTACTCGCTCCTACGAGCAGTACTTC. Translated, it gives CASSLESTRSYEQYF.

This chain links TRBV7-9 with TRBJ1-2, with 8 bases matching TRBD1. Germline-derived CDR1 and CDR2 are SEHNR and FQNEAQ (reference sequence). The CDR3 length is 17 residues. V was clipped by 1 base and J by 4 bases; unmatched bases: 11. For the CDR3, the DNA is TGTGCCAGCAGCTTAGTTTTCGGACAGGGTAGAACCTATGGCTACACCTTC. As protein: CASSLVFGQGRTYGYTF.

The gene calls are TRBV9 and TRBJ1-3; tentative D call: TRBD1 (6 bases). The CDR3 spans 14 residues. Germline CDR1 and CDR2: SGDLS and YYNGEE. V was pared by 2 bases and J by 4 bases, with 10 bases between. Here the CDR3 reads CASSVRGSGNTIYF. In nucleotides, the CDR3 is TGTGCCAGCAGCGTCAGGGGTTCCGGAAACACCATATATTTT.

The chain uses TRBV6-5 and TRBJ1-5; no clear D. Per germline, CDR1 MNHEY and CDR2 SVGAGI. Between the trimmed V and J ends, which lost 4 bases and 5 bases, there was a span of 9 bases. This CDR3 spans 13 amino acids. The CDR3 DNA is TGTGCCAGCAGTTTCCTCCCCTATCAGCCCCAGCATTTT. The encoded protein is CASSFLPYQPQHF.

This clone appeared a single time. The chain uses TRBV19 and TRBJ1-6; D remains unclear. The CDR3 is 15 residues long. The germline V gene encodes CDR1 LNHDA and CDR2 SQIVND (reference sequence). Trimming left V 3 bases short and J 2 bases short, with 8 bases between. The DNA for the CDR3 is TGTGCCAGTAGTATGGGCCAAACCTATAATTCACCCCTCCACTTT. Residues: CASSMGQTYNSPLHF.

V is TRBV6-5 and J is TRBJ2-2; possible D gene TRBD2, 5 bases. The V end lost 10 bases, the J end lost 2 bases, and 17 bases lay between the germline ends. Germline lookup yields CDR1 MNHEY and CDR2 SVGAGI. The CDR3 sequence is 15 residues long. The CDR3 here is CATIRLNQNTGELFF. The CDR3 DNA reads TGTGCCACCATTAGACTAAATCAAAACACCGGGGAGCTGTTTTTT.

This clone appeared once. The rearrangement joins TRBV11-2 to TRBJ2-1, with 9 bases matching TRBD1. The trim removed 5 bases at V and 15 bases at J, leaving 11 bases unmatched. Germline V lookup: CDR1 SGHAT, CDR2 FQNNGV. This CDR3 contains 13 residues. DNA for the CDR3: TGTGCCAGCAGCCCGCGAGGACAGGGGTCGTGGTTCTTC. This translates into CASSPRGQGSWFF. Full variable domain (rest looked up from reference TRBV11-2 and TRBJ2-1): EAGVAQSPRYKIIEKRQSVAFWCNPISGHATLYWYQQILGQGPKLLIQFQNNGVVDDSQLPKDRFSAERLKGVDSTLKIQPAKLEDSAVYLCASSPRGQGSWFFGPGTRLTVL.

The chain joins TRBV6-6 to TRBJ1-2; 7 positions agree with TRBD1. This CDR3 has 13 amino acids. CDR1 and CDR2 (germline): MNHNY, SVGAGI (reference sequence). After removal of 6 bases from V and 8 bases from J, the junction contained 9 bases not matched to a gene. DNA for the CDR3: TGTGCCAGCAGCCTCGAGGGGGCTTGGGGCTACACCTTC. Its protein is CASSLEGAWGYTF.

The V call is TRBV7-9, the J call TRBJ1-4, with 7 nucleotides matching TRBD1. The CDR3 contains 15 residues. CDR1 SEHNR and CDR2 FQNEAQ come from the germline V gene (reference sequence). J was trimmed by 6 bases and V by 2 bases; bases with no gene match: 6. DNA for the CDR3: TGTGCCAGCAGCTTAATGGGGACAGCCTATGAAAAACTGTTTTTT. Encoded protein: CASSLMGTAYEKLFF. The whole variable domain, remainder taken from reference TRBV7-9 and TRBJ1-4, is DTGVSQNPRHKITKRGQNVTFRCDPISEHNRLYWYRQTLGQGPEFLTYFQNEAQLEKSRLLSDRFSAERPKGSFSTLEIQRTEQGDSAMYLCASSLMGTAYEKLFFGSGTQLSVL.

This sequence joins TRBV19 and TRBJ2-1; 14 bases align to TRBD2. Germline assignment: CDR1 LNHDA and CDR2 SQIVND (reference sequence). The CDR3 sequence is 16 residues long. After removal of 7 bases from V and 3 bases from J, the junction contained 5 bases not matched to a gene. The DNA for the CDR3 is TGTGCCAGTATGACTAGCGGGGGGGCGTTCTACAATGAGCAGTTCTTC. It translates to CASMTSGGAFYNEQFF.

The V gene is TRBV5-6, the J gene TRBJ2-1; D is unresolved. The germline V and J ends were trimmed by 0 bases and 2 bases, with 9 bases remaining between them. Germline V gene sequence: CDR1 SGHDT, CDR2 YYEEEE. The CDR3 length is 15 residues. CDR3: CASSLARVPYNEQFF. The DNA for the CDR3 is TGTGCCAGCAGCTTGGCTCGGGTGCCCTACAATGAGCAGTTCTTC.

This sequence joins TRBV9 and TRBJ1-4, with D possibly matching TRBD1 (5 bases). This CDR3 has 18 amino acids. V gave up 0 bases and J gave up 1 base, with 16 bases separating them. The germline CDR1 and CDR2 sequences are SGDLS and YYNGEE. CDR3 DNA: TGTGCCAGCAGCGTAGTTTTGTCGGCAGGGCAAACTAATGAAAAACTGTTTTTT. It translates to CASSVVLSAGQTNEKLFF.

The chain combines TRBV30 with TRBJ1-1; 10 nucleotides line up with TRBD1. This CDR3 contains 14 residues. After removal of 3 bases from V and 9 bases from J, the junction contained 10 bases not matched to a gene. CDR1 GTSNPN and CDR2 SVGIG come from the germline V gene (reference sequence). The CDR3 loop reads CAWRPGQGMWKAFF. The CDR3 DNA is TGTGCCTGGAGGCCGGGACAGGGGATGTGGAAAGCTTTCTTT.

The chain recombines TRBV5-1 with TRBJ1-3; a possible D gene is TRBD1 (6 bases). The CDR3 sequence is 15 residues long. Trimming shortened V by 0 bases and J by 2 bases, and 9 bases separated the two germline ends. Germline CDR1 reads SGHRS; CDR2 reads YFSETQ. CDR3 region: CASSLVSGAGNTIYF. The CDR3, as DNA: TGCGCCAGCAGCTTGGTCTCAGGGGCTGGAAACACCATATATTTT.

The chain employs TRBV10-3 and TRBJ2-7, with D possibly TRBD1 on 6 matching bases. The CDR3 loop spans 17 amino acids. CDR1 is ENHRY and CDR2 is SYGVKD in the germline V gene. V was trimmed by 2 bases and J by 3 bases, leaving 20 bases between them. The CDR3 region is CAISESTVGQSRYEQYF. CDR3 nucleotides: TGTGCCATCAGTGAGAGTACTGTGGGACAATCTCGCTACGAGCAGTACTTC.

As DNA, the CDR3 is TGTGCCACCCGGGACAGGGGTAATTCACCCCTCCACTTT. It translates to CATRDRGNSPLHF. The chain combines TRBV10-3 with TRBJ1-6; 10 bases are shared with TRBD1. The trim removed 10 bases at V and 6 bases at J, leaving 3 bases unmatched. Germline assignment: CDR1 ENHRY and CDR2 SYGVKD. This CDR3 region has 13 residues.